This TCR beta chain is from a study of blood T cell repertoires in COVID-19. In the study overall: Samples representing acute and convalescent COVID-19 were sourced from the United States, Italy and Spain.

Enrollees, about 18 to 89 years old, lived in about two dozen US areas. Recovery meant two consecutive negative NP/OP PCR tests, professional clearance, or resolved symptoms. Authors' data handling: Nucleated cell counts were estimated from reference gene primer amplification. The table came from immunoSEQ multiplex PCR; TCRdb's copy has only in-frame clones and leaves some out. The V and J calls and clone size come from that table; D and trimming were worked out from the DNA. The table records more than 300,000 clones, 85% to 90% of them present only once. The CDR3 has 12 residues. Germline CDR1 is SGHNT and CDR2 is YYREEE (reference sequence). The junction had 1 base not matched to a gene; V was cut back by 4 bases and J by 3 bases.

Sequencing was carried out using PBMCs or T cells enriched from blood (not recorded which). This clonotype was sampled from a man aged 25-45 years who had recovered from COVID-19. The rearrangement links TRBV5-4 to TRBJ2-7; 7 bases line up with TRBD1. The CDR3 region has the DNA TGTGCCAGCAGCGACAGGGACTACGAGCAGTACTTC. Translating it yields CASSDRDYEQYF.